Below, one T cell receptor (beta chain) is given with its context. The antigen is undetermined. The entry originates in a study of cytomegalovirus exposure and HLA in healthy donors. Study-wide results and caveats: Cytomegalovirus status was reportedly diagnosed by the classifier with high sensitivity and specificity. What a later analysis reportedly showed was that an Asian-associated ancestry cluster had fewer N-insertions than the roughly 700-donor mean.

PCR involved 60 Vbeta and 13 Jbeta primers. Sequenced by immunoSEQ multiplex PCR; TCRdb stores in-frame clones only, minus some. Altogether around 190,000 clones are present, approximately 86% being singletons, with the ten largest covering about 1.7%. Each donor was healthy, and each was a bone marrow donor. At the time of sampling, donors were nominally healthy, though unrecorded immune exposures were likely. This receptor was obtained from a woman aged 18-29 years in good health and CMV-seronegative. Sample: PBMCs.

CDR3 region: CASSATGTRNTEAFF. As DNA, the CDR3 is TGCGCCAGCAGTGCTACAGGGACGAGGAACACTGAAGCTTTCTTT. The J gene is TRBJ1-1, the V gene TRBV10-2, with D perhaps TRBD1 (6 bases). Deletions cut 4 bases from V and 1 base from J, with 13 bases between. This CDR3 region has 15 residues. Germline V CDR1 and CDR2: WSHSY, SAAADI.